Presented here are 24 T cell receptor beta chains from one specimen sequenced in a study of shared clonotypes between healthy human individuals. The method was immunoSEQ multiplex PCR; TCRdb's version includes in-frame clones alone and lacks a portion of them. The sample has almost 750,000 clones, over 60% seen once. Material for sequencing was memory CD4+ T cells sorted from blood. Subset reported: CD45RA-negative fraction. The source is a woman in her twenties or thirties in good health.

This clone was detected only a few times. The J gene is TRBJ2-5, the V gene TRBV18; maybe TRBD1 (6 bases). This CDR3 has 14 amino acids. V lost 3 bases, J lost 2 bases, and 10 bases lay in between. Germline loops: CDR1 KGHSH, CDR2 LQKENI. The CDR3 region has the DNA TGTGCCAGCTCACCCGGGACAAAACAAGAGACCCAGTACTTC. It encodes CASSPGTKQETQYF. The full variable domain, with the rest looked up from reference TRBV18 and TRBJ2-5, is NAGVMQNPRHLVRRRGQEARLRCSPMKGHSHVYWYRQLPEEGLKFMVYLQKENIIDESGMPKERFSAEFPKEGPSILRIQQVVRGDSAAYFCASSPGTKQETQYFGPGTRLLVL.

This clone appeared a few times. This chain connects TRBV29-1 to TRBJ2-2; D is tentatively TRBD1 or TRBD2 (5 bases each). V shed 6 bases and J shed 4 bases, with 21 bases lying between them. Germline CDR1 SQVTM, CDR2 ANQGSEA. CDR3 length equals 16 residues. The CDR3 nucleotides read TGCAGCGTAGCATACCGGACCGGGACCACCACCGGGGAGCTGTTTTTT. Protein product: CSVAYRTGTTTGELFF.

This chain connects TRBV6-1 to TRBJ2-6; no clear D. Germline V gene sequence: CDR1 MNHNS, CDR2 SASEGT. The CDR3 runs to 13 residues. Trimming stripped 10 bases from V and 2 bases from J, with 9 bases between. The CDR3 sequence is CATRWAGANVLTF. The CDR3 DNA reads TGTGCCACCCGGTGGGCTGGGGCCAACGTCCTGACTTTC.

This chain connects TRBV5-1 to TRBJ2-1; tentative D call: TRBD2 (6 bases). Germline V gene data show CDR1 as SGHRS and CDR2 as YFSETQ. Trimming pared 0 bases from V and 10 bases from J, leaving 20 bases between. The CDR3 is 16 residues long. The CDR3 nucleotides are TGCGCCAGCAGCTTGGTGACCCCTAGCTTCGCGGGGGAGCAGTTCTTC. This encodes CASSLVTPSFAGEQFF.

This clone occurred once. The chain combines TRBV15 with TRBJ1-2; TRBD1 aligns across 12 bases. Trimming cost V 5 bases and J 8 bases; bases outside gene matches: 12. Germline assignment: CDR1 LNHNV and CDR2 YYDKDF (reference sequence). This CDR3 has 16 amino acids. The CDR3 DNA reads TGTGCCACCAGCCCAGGGGGACAGGGGGCGCTCCTCGGCTACACCTTC. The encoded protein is CATSPGGQGALLGYTF. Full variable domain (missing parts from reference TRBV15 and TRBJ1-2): DAMVIQNPRYQVTQFGKPVTLSCSQTLNHNVMYWYQQKSSQAPKLLFHYYDKDFNNEADTPDNFQSRRPNTSFCFLDIRSPGLGDTAMYLCATSPGGQGALLGYTFGSGTRLTVV.

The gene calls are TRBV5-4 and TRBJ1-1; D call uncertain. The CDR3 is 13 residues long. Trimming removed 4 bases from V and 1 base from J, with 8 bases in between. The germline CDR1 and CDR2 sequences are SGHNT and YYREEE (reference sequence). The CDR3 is CASSVDRNTEAFF. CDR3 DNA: TGTGCCAGCAGCGTAGATAGGAACACTGAAGCTTTCTTT.

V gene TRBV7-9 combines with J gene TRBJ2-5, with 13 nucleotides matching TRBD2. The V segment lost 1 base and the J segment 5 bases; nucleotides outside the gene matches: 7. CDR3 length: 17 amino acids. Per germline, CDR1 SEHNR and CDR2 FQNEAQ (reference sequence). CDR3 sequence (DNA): TGTGCCAGCAGCTTAGGGACTAGCGGGAGACGGGTGGAGACCCAGTACTTC. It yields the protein CASSLGTSGRRVETQYF. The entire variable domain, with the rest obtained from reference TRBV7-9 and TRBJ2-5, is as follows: DTGVSQNPRHKITKRGQNVTFRCDPISEHNRLYWYRQTLGQGPEFLTYFQNEAQLEKSRLLSDRFSAERPKGSFSTLEIQRTEQGDSAMYLCASSLGTSGRRVETQYFGPGTRLLVL.

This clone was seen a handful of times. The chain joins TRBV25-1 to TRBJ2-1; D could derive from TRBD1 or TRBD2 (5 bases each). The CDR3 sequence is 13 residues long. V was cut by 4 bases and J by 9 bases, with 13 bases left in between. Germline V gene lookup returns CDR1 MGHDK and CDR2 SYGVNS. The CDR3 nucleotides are TGTGCCAGCAGTGTGCCCGGGACGAGTGAGCAGTTCTTC. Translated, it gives CASSVPGTSEQFF.

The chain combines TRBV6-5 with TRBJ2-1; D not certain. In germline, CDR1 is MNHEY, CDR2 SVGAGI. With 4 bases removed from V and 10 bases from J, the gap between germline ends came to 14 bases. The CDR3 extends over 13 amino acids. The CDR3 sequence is CASSFLGYSEQFF. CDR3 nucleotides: TGTGCCAGCAGTTTTCTAGGGTACTCCGAGCAGTTCTTC.

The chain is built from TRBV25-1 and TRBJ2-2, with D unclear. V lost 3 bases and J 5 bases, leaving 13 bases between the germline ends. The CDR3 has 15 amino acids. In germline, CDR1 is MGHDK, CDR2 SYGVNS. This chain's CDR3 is CASSDGQFGTGELFF. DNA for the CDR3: TGTGCCAGCAGTGACGGGCAGTTTGGGACCGGGGAGCTGTTTTTT.

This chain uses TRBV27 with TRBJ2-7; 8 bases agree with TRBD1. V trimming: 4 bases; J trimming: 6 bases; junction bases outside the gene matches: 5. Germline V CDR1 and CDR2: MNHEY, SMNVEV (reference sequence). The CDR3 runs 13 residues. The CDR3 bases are TGTGCCAGCAGTTCTCTGGACAGGGCCGAGCAGTACTTC. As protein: CASSSLDRAEQYF.

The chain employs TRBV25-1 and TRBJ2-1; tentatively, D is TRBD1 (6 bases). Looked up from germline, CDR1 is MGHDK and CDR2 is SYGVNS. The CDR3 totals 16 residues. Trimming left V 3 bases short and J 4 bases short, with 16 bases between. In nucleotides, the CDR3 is TGTGCCAGCAGTGACAAGCAGGGGAGTTCTTACAATGAGCAGTTCTTC. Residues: CASSDKQGSSYNEQFF.

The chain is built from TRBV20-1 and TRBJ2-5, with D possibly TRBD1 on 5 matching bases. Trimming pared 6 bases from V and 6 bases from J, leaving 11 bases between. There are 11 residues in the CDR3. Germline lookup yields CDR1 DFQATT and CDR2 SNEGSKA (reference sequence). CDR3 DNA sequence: TGCAGTGCCAGGGCCCCCAAGACCCAGTACTTC. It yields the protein CSARAPKTQYF.

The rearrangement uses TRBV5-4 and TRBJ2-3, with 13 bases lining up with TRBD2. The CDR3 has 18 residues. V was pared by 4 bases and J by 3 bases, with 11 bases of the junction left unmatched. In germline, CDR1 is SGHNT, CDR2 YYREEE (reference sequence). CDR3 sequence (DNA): TGTGCCAGCAGCCAAGGGCCCTGGACTAGCGGGAGAACAGATACGCAGTATTTT. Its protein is CASSQGPWTSGRTDTQYF. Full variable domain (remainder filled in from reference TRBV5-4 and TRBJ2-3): ETGVTQSPTHLIKTRGQQVTLRCSSQSGHNTVSWYQQALGQGPQFIFQYYREEENGRGNFPPRFSGLQFPNYSSELNVNALELDDSALYLCASSQGPWTSGRTDTQYFGPGTRLTVL.

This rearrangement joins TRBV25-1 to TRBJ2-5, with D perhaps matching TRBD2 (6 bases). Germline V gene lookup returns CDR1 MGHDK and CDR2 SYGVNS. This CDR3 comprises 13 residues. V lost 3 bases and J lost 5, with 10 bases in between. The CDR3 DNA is TGTGCCAGCAGTGACGCTGGGAGGGAGACCCAGTACTTC. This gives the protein CASSDAGRETQYF.

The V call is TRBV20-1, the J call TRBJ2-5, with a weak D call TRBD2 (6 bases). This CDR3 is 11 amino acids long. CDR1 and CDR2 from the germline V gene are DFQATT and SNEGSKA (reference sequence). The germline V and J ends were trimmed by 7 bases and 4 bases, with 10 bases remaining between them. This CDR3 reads CSESGVETQYF. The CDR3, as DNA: TGCAGTGAATCGGGAGTAGAGACCCAGTACTTC.

The CDR3 nucleotides are TGTGCCAGCAGCTTACGGGGCGAGCAGTACTTC. This encodes CASSLRGEQYF. This chain joins TRBV7-6 and TRBJ2-7; TRBD2 might be the D (5 bases). CDR1 is SGHVS and CDR2 is FNYEAQ in the germline V gene. CDR3 length: 11 residues. V lost 2 bases to trimming and J lost 6 bases, with 5 bases between them. Supplemented by reference TRBV7-6 and TRBJ2-7, the full variable domain reads GAGVSQSPRYKVTKRGQDVALRCDPISGHVSLYWYRQALGQGPEFLTYFNYEAQQDKSGLPNDRFSAERPEGSISTLTIQRTEQRDSAMYRCASSLRGEQYFGPGTRLTVT.

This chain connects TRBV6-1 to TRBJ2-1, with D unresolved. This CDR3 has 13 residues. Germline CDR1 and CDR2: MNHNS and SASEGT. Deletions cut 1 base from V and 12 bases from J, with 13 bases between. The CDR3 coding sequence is TGTGCCAGCAGTGAAGGGTTTGGACGGCCGCAGTTCTTC. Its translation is CASSEGFGRPQFF.

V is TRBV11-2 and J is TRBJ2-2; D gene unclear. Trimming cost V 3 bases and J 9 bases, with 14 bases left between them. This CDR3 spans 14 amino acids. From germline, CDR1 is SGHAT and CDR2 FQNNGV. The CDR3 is CASSLDHGLRELFF. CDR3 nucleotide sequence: TGTGCCAGCAGCTTGGACCACGGCCTCAGGGAGCTGTTTTTT.

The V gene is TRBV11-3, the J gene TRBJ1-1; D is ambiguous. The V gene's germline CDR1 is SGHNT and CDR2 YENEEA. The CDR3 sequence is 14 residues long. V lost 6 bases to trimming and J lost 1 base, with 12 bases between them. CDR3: CASSRSGQNTEAFF. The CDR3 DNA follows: TGTGCCAGCAGTAGATCCGGGCAGAACACTGAAGCTTTCTTT.

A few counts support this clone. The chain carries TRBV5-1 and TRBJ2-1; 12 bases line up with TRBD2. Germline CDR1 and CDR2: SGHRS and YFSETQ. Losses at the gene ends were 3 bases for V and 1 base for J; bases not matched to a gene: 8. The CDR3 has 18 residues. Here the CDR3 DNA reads TGCGCCAGCAGCTCCCCGACTACTAGCGGGAGGTCCTACAATGAGCAGTTCTTC. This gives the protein CASSSPTTSGRSYNEQFF.

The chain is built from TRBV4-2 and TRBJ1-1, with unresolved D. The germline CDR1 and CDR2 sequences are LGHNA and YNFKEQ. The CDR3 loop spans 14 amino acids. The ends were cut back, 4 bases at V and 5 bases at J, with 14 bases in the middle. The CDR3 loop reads CASSLYLRGTEAFF. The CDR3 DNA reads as TGTGCCAGCAGCCTCTACCTCCGGGGAACTGAAGCTTTCTTT.

CDR3 sequence: CASLNRGTQYF. CDR3 sequence (DNA): TGTGCCAGTTTGAACAGGGGGACCCAGTACTTC. The rearrangement uses TRBV6-1 and TRBJ2-5, with 7 bases matching TRBD1. This CDR3 has 11 residues. V gave up 9 bases and J gave up 7 bases; unmatched junction bases: 5. Germline V gene data show CDR1 as MNHNS and CDR2 as SASEGT.

The CDR3 DNA follows: TGTGCCAGCAGCAAAGGACAGGGGGCCACCGGGGAGCTGTTTTTT. Amino acids: CASSKGQGATGELFF. This chain connects TRBV21-1 to TRBJ2-2; TRBD1 is taken as the D call from the table, unchecked against the DNA. TRBV21-1 constitutes a pseudogene. There are 15 residues in the CDR3.